The clone carrying this T cell receptor beta chain was counted only a few times. What it recognizes is unknown. Multiplex PCR with BIOMED2 TRB-A/B primer pools amplified TRB rearrangements. Via MiXCR, TCRdb re-called the multiplex PCR reads, giving one row per CDR3 protein. Among roughly 15,000 distinct CDR3 sequences, about 29% were seen once, and the ten largest hold approximately 1.1%. The CDR3 totals 15 residues. V lost 2 bases and J lost 7; bases outside the gene matches: 13. CDR1 GTSNPN and CDR2 SVGIG come from the germline V gene (reference sequence). These data are taken from a study of T and B cells in COVID-19 patients. The overall study: COVID-19 patients gave peripheral blood either during active infection or after recovery.

TRB was amplified from approximately 250-500 ng of blood genomic DNA. The study, taken as a whole, reports: Of 2,331 TCR clusters found only in the recovered cohort, approximately 34 had low generation probability. Highly clonal in active COVID-19, TRB repertoires exceeded healthy-donor diversity and richness at recovery.

V is TRBV30 and J is TRBJ1-2, with TRBD1 matching 7 bases. This sequence was found in a human donor who had recovered from COVID-19. Sequencing was done on a sample of blood. The CDR3 sequence is CAWSFSSGTAGGYTF. CDR3 nucleotides: TGTGCCTGGAGTTTCTCCTCTGGGACAGCAGGTGGCTACACCTTC.